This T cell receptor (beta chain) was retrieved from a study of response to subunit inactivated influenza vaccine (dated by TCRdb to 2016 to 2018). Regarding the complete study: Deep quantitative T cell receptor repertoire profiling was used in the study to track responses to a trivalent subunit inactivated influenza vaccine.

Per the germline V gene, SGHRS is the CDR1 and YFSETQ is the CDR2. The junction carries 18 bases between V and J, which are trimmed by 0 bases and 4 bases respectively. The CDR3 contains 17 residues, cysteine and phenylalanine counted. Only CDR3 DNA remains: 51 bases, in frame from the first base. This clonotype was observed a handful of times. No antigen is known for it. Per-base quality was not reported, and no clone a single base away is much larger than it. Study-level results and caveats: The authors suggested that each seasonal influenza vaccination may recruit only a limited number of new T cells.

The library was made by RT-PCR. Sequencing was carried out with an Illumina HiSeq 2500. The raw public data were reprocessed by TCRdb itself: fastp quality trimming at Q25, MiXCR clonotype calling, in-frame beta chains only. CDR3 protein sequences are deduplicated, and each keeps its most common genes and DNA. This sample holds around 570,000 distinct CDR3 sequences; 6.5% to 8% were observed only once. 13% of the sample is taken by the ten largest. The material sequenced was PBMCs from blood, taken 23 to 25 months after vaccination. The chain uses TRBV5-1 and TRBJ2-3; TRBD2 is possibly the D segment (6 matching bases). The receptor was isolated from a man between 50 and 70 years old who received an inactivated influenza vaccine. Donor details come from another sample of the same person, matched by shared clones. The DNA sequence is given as TGCGCCAGCAGCTTGGCGCGCGGTTCCGGAGGGCCAGATACGCAGTATTTT. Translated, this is CASSLARGSGGPDTQYF.